This TCR beta chain was retrieved from a study of CD4 T cells in relation to SARS-CoV-2 and coronaviruses (dated by TCRdb to the early 2020s). At the level of the whole study: In the ViraFEST assay, PBMCs were cultured with antigen for under 12 days, after which TCR beta CDR3s were sequenced to identify antigen-specific clonal expansions. At the level of individual TCR clonotypes, the study measured memory CD4+ T cell crossreactivity between SARS-CoV-2 spike protein and common cold coronavirus spike proteins. An HIV-1 Nef peptide pool or a no-peptide culture served as the negative reference condition. Patient-derived lymphoblastoid cell lines were used to map the HLA restriction of shared crossreactive spike epitopes. The Adaptive Biotechnologies TCR-sequencing kit was used for samples from three pre-COVID donors and for the naive versus memory experiments, whereas the other data were Illumina-based. Expansion assays from other donors in the study were sequenced with a different, Illumina-based TCR-beta assay. The research as a whole found: Significantly weaker SARS-CoV-2-driven expansion was shown by crossreactive clones than by monoreactive clones, consistent with antigenic imprinting. The study was limited by small numbers of patients and tested TCRs. Around two thirds of donors had memory CD4+ clonotypes that crossrecognized SARS-CoV-2 and at least one common cold coronavirus spike. No donor contributed both pre-pandemic and post-infection samples, which limited tracing the source of pre-existing responses. Crossreactivity analysis was centred on spike protein, so crossreactivity against other viral proteins was not assessed.

Remarks on this clone: Its target antigen remains unknown. No much larger clone exists at a distance of one base, and base qualities are not known.

Library method: the immunoSEQ multiplex PCR assay. The original methods were these. During preprocessing, nonproductive sequences were discarded, as were any CDR3s that did not begin with C, did not end with F or W, or were shorter than 7 amino acids. Antigen-specific clonotypes were called with the MANAFEST web app, based on expansion relative to reference and other culture wells. A clone was considered positive if the clone showed significant expansion compared with the reference culture in 2 of 3 replicate wells at an FDR below 0.05. A further requirement for positive clones was significant expansion compared with all other tandem wells, along with an odds ratio above 5. After three terminal residues were trimmed from each end, CDR3 homology was quantified as pairwise Levenshtein distance using the stringdist R package. As stored in TCRdb, this immuneACCESS dataset retains in-frame rearrangements with V and J assigned. A fraction of the clones does not appear; measured against another copy, unresolved V genes explain less than half of the discrepancy, and the remainder lacks a known reason. V, J and clone size were drawn from that table, and D and trimming were deduced from the DNA. Recorded for this sample are 23,000 or so clones; over 60% of them occurred a single time. 21% of the sample is in the top ten clones.

Per the germline V gene, KGHSH is the CDR1 and LQKENI is the CDR2. Germline trimming: 3 bases from V, 0 bases from J; junction bases outside gene matches: 1. The CDR3 covers 14 residues, taking in both the cysteine and the phenylalanine. The read is trimmed to its CDR3 DNA, 42 bases read in frame from base 1. CD4+ T cells from unexposed donors were collected before the COVID-19 pandemic (2011-2018). Following 10 days of culture, the EasySep CD4+ T cell isolation kit was used to isolate CD4+ T cells. Unexposed donor CD4+ T cells were tested for reactivity to SARS-CoV-2 S and N and four common cold coronavirus spike pools, as cell number allowed. Each well received 2.2 million or so PBMCs, cultured in IMDM supplemented with roughly 5.3% human AB serum and roughly 10 IU/ml IL-2. Half of the culture medium was replaced with fresh IL-2-containing medium on days 3 and 7. Each peptide culture condition was generally run in triplicate replicate wells. Leukapheresis product for the unexposed donors was bought commercially. PBMCs were isolated from leukapheresis product or whole blood by Ficoll-Paque PLUS gradient centrifugation. The PBMCs went either fresh into the expansion assay or into cryopreservation at -140 degrees C. The QIAamp Micro DNA Kit was used to extract genomic DNA from the CD4+ T cells.

The origin of this receptor is a human donor in good health. The sequence links TRBV18 to TRBJ1-2; the central 7 bases match TRBD1. Sequencing was performed on CD4+ T cells from PBMCs, cultured in vitro. The CDR3 has the sequence CASSPGQTNYGYTF. The sequenced DNA: TGTGCCAGCTCACCGGGACAGACTAACTATGGCTACACCTTC. With all but the CDR3 taken from the reference TRBV18 and TRBJ1-2 genes, the full variable domain is: NAGVMQNPRHLVRRRGQEARLRCSPMKGHSHVYWYRQLPEEGLKFMVYLQKENIIDESGMPKERFSAEFPKEGPSILRIQQVVRGDSAAYFCASSPGQTNYGYTFGSGTRLTVV.